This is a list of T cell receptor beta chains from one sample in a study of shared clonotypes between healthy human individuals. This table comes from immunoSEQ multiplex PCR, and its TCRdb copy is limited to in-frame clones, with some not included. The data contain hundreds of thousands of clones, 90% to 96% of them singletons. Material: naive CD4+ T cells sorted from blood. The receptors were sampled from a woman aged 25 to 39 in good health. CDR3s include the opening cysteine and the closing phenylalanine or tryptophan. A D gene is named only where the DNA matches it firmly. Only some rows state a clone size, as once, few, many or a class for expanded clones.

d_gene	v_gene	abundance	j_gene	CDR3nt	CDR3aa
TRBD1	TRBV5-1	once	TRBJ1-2	TGCGCCAGCAGCCCGACAGGGGGCGCGGAGAATGGCTACACCTTC	CASSPTGGAENGYTF
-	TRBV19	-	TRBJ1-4	TGTGCCAGCTCCAATGAAAAACTGTTTTTT	CASSNEKLFF
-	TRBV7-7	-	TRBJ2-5	TGTGCCAGCAGCTTAGGACGAGGGTCACAAGAGACCCAGTACTTC	CASSLGRGSQETQYF
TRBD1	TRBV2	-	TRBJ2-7	TGTGCCAGCAGGCCCGGGACAGGGAATTTCCACGAGCAGTACTTC	CASRPGTGNFHEQYF
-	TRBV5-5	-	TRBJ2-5	TGTGCCAGCAGCTTGGCAGCAGGGTCAGAGACCCAGTACTTC	CASSLAAGSETQYF
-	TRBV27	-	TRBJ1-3	TGTGCCAGCAGTTTAAGGCTGGGGTCGGGAAACACCATATATTTT	CASSLRLGSGNTIYF
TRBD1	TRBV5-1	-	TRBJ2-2	TGCGCCAGCAGCGGACGACAGGGATTAGGGGAGGAGCTGTTTTTT	CASSGRQGLGEELFF
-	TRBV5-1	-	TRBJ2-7	TGCGCCAGCAGCCTGACTAGGATACGCGAGCAGTACTTC	CASSLTRIREQYF
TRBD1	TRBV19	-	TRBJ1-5	TGTGCCAGTAGTATGTACAGGGGGCAGGATCGAGGCCAGCCCCAGCATTTT	CASSMYRGQDRGQPQHF
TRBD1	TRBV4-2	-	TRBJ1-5	TGTGCCAGCAGCTCGGGGACAGGGACTGGTGGCAATCAGCCCCAGCATTTT	CASSSGTGTGGNQPQHF
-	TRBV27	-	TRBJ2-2	TGTGCCAGCAGTCAGGCGGCCGGGGAGCTGTTTTTT	CASSQAAGELFF
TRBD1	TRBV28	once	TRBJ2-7	TGTGCCAGCAGTTCCGGGACAGAAAATTACTACGAGCAGTACTTC	CASSSGTENYYEQYF
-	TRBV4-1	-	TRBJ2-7	TGCGCCAGCAGCCAAGATTTCGACCGCCGGCCCTACGAGCAGTACTTC	CASSQDFDRRPYEQYF
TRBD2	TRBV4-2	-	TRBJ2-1	TGTGCCAGCAGCCAAGGCCTTGGGACTAGCGGGAGCAATGAGCAGTTCTTC	CASSQGLGTSGSNEQFF
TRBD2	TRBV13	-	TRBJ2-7	TGTGCCAGCAGCTTAGGGGGACTAGCGGGCGGAGGCTACGAGCAGTACTTC	CASSLGGLAGGGYEQYF
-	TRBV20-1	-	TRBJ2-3	TGCAGTGCTAGAGACACAGATACGCAGTATTTT	CSARDTDTQYF
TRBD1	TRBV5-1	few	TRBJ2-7	TGCGCCAGCAGCTTCGGGACAGGGGTTCAGGAGCAGTACTTC	CASSFGTGVQEQYF
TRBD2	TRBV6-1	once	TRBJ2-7	TGTGCCAGCAGTTTTACTAGCGCCTCCTCGGAGGAGCAGTACTTC	CASSFTSASSEEQYF
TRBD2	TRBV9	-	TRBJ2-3	TGTGCCAGCAGCGTAGATAGTAGCGGGATGGGGCAGTATTTT	CASSVDSSGMGQYF
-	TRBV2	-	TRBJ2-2	TGTGCCAGCCAGGAGACCGGGGAGCTGTTTTTT	CASQETGELFF
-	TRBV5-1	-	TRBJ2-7	TGCGCCAGCACTTGGGACATAGGCTACGAGCAGTACTTC	CASTWDIGYEQYF
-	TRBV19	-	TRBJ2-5	TGTGCCAGTTCCACAGGGCTGGGTTTGGGGGAGACCCAGTACTTC	CASSTGLGLGETQYF
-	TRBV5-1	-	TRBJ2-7	TGCGCCAGCAGCTATAAGACAGAAAACTACGAGCAGTACTTC	CASSYKTENYEQYF
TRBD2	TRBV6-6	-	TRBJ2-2	TGTGCCAGCACCATTCCCGGGGGGACCGGGGAGCTGTTTTTT	CASTIPGGTGELFF
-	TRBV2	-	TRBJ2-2	TGTGCCAGCAGTGACAGTGACAACCGGGACGGGGAGCTGTTTTTT	CASSDSDNRDGELFF
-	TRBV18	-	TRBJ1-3	TGTGCCAGCCGAGGACCCTACTCTGGAAACACCATATATTTT	CASRGPYSGNTIYF
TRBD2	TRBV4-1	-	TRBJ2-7	TGCGCCAGCAGCCAATGGACTAGCGGGAAGTTCTACGAGCAGTACTTC	CASSQWTSGKFYEQYF
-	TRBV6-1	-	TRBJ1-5	TGTGCCAGTACTGCCGGGAATTATCAGCCCCAGCATTTT	CASTAGNYQPQHF
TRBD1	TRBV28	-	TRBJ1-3	TGTGCCAGCAAAGACGGGACAGGCCCCTCTGGAAACACCATATATTTT	CASKDGTGPSGNTIYF
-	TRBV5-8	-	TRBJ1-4	TGTGCCAGCAGCTTCGGGGGGACTAATGAAAAACTGTTTTTT	CASSFGGTNEKLFF